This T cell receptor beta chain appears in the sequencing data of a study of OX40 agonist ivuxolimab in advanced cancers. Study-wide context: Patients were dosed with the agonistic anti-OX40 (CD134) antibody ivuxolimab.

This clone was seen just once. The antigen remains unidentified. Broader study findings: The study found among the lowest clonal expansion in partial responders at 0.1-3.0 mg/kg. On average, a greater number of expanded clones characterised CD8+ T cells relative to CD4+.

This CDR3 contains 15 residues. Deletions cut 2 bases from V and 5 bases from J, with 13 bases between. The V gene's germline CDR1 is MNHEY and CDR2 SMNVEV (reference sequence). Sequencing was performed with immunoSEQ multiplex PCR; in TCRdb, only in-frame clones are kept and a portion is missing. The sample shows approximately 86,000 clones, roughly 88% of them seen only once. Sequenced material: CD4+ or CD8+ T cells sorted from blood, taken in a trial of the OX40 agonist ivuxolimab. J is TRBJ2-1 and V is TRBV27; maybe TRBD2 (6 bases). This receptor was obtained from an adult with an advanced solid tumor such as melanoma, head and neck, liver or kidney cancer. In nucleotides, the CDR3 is TGTGCCAGCAGTTTAAAAACGGGAGTGCACAATGAGCAGTTCTTC. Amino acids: CASSLKTGVHNEQFF.